The clone carrying this T cell receptor (beta chain) has at least ten counts. The sample's time point: before trial treatment. Treatment of the donors consisted of nivolumab and ipilimumab (plus aspirin, low-dose cyclophosphamide and low-dose radiotherapy). The germline V gene has CDR1 DFQATT and CDR2 SNEGSKA (reference sequence). This CDR3 is 16 amino acids long. Unmatched junction bases numbered 10, after V lost 1 base and J lost 4 bases. TRAV- and TRBV-specific primers primed first-strand cDNA, covering alpha and beta chains. With a constant-region primer and a V-primer adapter, TCRs were subjected to approximately 18 PCR cycles of amplification. TCRdb independently ran MiXCR on the reads; one entry per CDR3 protein. The data show about 82,000 distinct CDR3 sequences, under 20% seen once. The data belong to a study of low-dose radiotherapy and immunotherapy resistance in tumors. Study at large: Per fraction, Cohort 1 was given 0.5 Gy every 2 weeks, for a total of 6.5 Gy.

Sequencing used PBMCs, obtained before treatment. The sequence was collected from a male donor with prostate cancer. The chain uses TRBV20-1 and TRBJ2-5, with 9 positions matching TRBD1. As DNA, the CDR3 is TGCAGTGCTAGAGTCTCTAACAGGGGGCCTGGAGAGACCCAGTACTTC. It translates to CSARVSNRGPGETQYF.